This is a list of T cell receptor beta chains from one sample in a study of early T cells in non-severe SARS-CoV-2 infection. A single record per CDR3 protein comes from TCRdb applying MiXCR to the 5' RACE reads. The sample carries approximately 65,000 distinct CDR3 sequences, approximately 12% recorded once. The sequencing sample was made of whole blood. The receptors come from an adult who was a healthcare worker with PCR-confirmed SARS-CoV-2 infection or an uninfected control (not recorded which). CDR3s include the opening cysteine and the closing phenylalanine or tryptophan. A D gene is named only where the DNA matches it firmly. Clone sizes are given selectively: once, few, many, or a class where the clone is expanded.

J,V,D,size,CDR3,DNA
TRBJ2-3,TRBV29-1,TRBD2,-,CSVEHFWRGGLSTDTQYF,TGCAGCGTTGAACATTTTTGGCGGGGGGGCCTCAGCACAGATACGCAGTATTTT
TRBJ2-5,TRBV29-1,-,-,CSVAPGRGFGETQNF,TGCAGCGTTGCACCAGGGAGGGGGTTTGGAGAGACCCAGAACTTC
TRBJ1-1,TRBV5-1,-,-,CASSLRSAGTNTEAFF,TGCGCCAGCAGCTTGCGGTCAGCAGGAACGAACACTGAAGCTTTCTTT
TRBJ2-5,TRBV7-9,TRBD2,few,CASSPREGKETQYF,TGTGCCAGCAGTCCTCGGGAGGGGAAAGAGACCCAGTACTTC
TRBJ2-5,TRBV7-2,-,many,CASSLGVYQETQYF,TGTGCCAGCAGCTTAGGCGTGTACCAAGAGACCCAGTACTTC
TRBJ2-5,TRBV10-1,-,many,CASSEGPAQETQYF,TGCGCCAGCAGTGAGGGGCCTGCGCAAGAGACCCAGTACTTC
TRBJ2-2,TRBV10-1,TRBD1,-,CASSGPGQGNTGELFF,TGCGCCAGCAGTGGGCCGGGACAGGGGAACACCGGGGAGCTGTTTTTT
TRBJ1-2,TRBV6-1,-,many,CASSEWGQGGYTF,TGTGCCAGCAGTGAATGGGGGCAAGGTGGCTACACCTTC
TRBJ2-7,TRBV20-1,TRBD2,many,CSATAGLAGALSYEQYF,TGCAGTGCTACGGCGGGACTAGCGGGGGCACTCTCCTACGAGCAGTACTTC
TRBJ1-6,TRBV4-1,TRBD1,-,CASSPRDRVNSPLHF,TGCGCCAGCAGCCCCCGGGACAGGGTAAATTCACCCCTCCACTTT
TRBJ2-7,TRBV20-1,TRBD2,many,CSALFGGRDEQYF,TGCAGTGCCCTATTCGGGGGGAGGGACGAGCAGTACTTC
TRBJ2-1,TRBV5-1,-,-,CASSGPEGLHTNEQFF,TGCGCCAGCAGCGGCCCTGAGGGTCTACATACCAATGAGCAGTTCTTC
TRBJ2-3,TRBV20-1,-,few,CSARATDTQYF,TGCAGTGCTAGAGCCACAGATACGCAGTATTTT
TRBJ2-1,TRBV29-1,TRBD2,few,CSVRTSGRHEQFF,TGCAGCGTAAGGACTAGCGGGCGTCATGAGCAGTTCTTC
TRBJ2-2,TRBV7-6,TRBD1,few,CASNSGQGIGELFF,TGTGCCAGCAATTCGGGACAGGGAATCGGGGAGCTGTTTTTT
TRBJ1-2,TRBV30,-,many,CAWSVQSQGWSGYTF,TGTGCCTGGAGTGTACAGAGCCAGGGTTGGTCTGGCTACACCTTC
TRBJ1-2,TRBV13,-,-,CASSLERNLYGYTF,TGTGCCAGCAGCTTAGAACGGAACCTATATGGCTACACCTTC
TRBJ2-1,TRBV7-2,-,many,CASSWRTLTENEQFF,TGTGCCAGCAGCTGGAGGACTCTTACAGAAAATGAGCAGTTCTTC
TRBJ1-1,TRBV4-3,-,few,CASSHSGPGTEAFF,TGCGCCAGCAGCCACTCAGGACCCGGCACTGAAGCTTTCTTT
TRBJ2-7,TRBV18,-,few,CASSPENEQYF,TGTGCCAGCTCACCCGAAAACGAGCAGTACTTC
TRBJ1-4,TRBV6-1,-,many,CASIRGAALNEKLFF,TGTGCCAGCATTCGAGGGGCAGCGTTAAATGAAAAACTGTTTTTT
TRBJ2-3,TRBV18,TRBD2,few,CASSPQSSGGGLSPDTQYF,TGTGCCAGCTCACCACAGAGCAGCGGGGGTGGGTTATCTCCAGATACGCAGTATTTT
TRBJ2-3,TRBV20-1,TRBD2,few,CSASGGAADTQYF,TGCAGTGCTAGCGGGGGGGCAGCAGATACGCAGTATTTT
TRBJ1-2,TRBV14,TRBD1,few,CASSQATGEIYYGYTF,TGTGCCAGCAGCCAGGCGACAGGGGAGATTTACTATGGCTACACCTTC
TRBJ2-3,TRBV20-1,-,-,CSASGGFTDTQYF,TGCAGTGCTAGCGGGGGATTCACAGATACGCAGTATTTT
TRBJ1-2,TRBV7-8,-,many,CASSWRGLSNYGYTF,TGTGCCAGCAGCTGGAGGGGTCTTTCTAACTATGGCTACACCTTC
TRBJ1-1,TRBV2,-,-,CASSVRGGNTEAFF,TGTGCCAGCAGTGTGCGAGGGGGGAACACTGAAGCTTTCTTT
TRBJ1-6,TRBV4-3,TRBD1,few,CASSQEQGGDSPLHF,TGCGCCAGCAGCCAGGAACAGGGGGGTGACTCACCCCTCCACTTT
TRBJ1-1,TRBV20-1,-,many,CSAHWTANTEAFF,TGCAGTGCACACTGGACGGCGAACACTGAAGCTTTCTTT
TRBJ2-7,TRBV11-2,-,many,CASSGIRDGYEQYF,TGTGCCAGCAGCGGAATCCGGGACGGCTACGAGCAGTACTTC
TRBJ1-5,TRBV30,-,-,CAWSVHTGLRGQPQHF,TGTGCCTGGAGTGTACACACGGGGCTACGGGGTCAGCCCCAGCATTTT
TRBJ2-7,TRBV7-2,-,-,CASSLGKFYEQYF,TGTGCCAGCAGCTTAGGGAAGTTCTACGAGCAGTACTTC
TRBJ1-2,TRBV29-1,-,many,CRTWNSNYGYTF,TGCAGAACGTGGAATAGCAACTATGGCTACACCTTC
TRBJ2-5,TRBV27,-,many,CASSFDSDLVLGTQYF,TGTGCCAGCAGTTTTGACAGCGATCTGGTTCTAGGGACCCAGTACTTC
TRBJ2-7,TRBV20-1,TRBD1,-,CSASEGQGSYEQYF,TGCAGTGCTAGCGAAGGACAGGGGTCCTACGAGCAGTACTTC
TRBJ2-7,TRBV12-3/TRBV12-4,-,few,CASTRTSIAYEQYF,TGTGCCAGCACCAGGACATCAATCGCCTACGAGCAGTACTTC
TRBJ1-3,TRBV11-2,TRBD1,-,CASSSYDQGAKGNTIYF,TGTGCCAGCAGCTCTTATGATCAGGGGGCGAAAGGAAACACCATATATTTT
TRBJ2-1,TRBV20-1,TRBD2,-,CSARTLAGASSYNEQFF,TGCAGTGCTAGAACCCTAGCGGGGGCCAGCTCCTACAATGAGCAGTTCTTC
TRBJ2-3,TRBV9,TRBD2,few,CASSLGTSGRSSTDTQYF,TGTGCCAGCAGCCTTGGGACTAGCGGAAGATCTAGCACAGATACGCAGTATTTT
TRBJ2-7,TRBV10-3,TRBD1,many,CAIRDQGQDYEQYF,TGTGCCATCAGGGATCAGGGACAGGACTACGAGCAGTACTTC
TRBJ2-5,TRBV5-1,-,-,CARQGGETQYF,TGCGCCAGACAGGGAGGAGAGACCCAGTACTTC
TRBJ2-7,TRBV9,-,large,CASSVAQSSYEQYF,TGTGCCAGCAGCGTAGCGCAGAGCTCCTACGAGCAGTACTTC
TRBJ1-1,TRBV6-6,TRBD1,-,CASTTGWSTEAFF,TGTGCCAGCACGACAGGGTGGAGCACTGAAGCTTTCTTT
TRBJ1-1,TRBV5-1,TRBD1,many,CASSPTGPEAFF,TGCGCCAGCAGCCCGACAGGGCCTGAAGCTTTCTTT
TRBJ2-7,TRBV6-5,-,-,CASSYLGTTSYEQYF,TGTGCCAGCAGTTACCTGGGAACAACCTCCTACGAGCAGTACTTC
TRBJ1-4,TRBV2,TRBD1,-,CASSPDRGLEEKLFF,TGTGCCAGCAGCCCAGACAGGGGTTTAGAGGAAAAACTGTTTTTT
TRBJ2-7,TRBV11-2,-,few,CASSLTGIYEQYF,TGTGCCAGCAGCCTTACAGGAATCTACGAGCAGTACTTC
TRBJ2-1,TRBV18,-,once,CASSPLRYRAGVYNEQFF,TGTGCCAGCTCACCTCTCCGTTATAGGGCAGGGGTTTACAATGAGCAGTTCTTC
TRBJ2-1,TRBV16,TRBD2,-,CASSQLQTGRLAGGNEQFF,TGTGCCAGCAGCCAACTTCAGACAGGGCGGCTAGCGGGGGGCAATGAGCAGTTCTTC
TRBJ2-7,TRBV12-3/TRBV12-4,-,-,CASSLLRDYEQYF,TGTGCCAGCAGCTTACTACGGGACTACGAGCAGTACTTC
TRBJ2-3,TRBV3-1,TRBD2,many,CASSLRLAGASTDTQYF,TGTGCCAGCAGCCTCCGACTAGCGGGCGCTAGCACAGATACGCAGTATTTT
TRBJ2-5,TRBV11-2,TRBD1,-,CASSTGQGGTQETQYF,TGTGCCAGCAGTACCGGACAGGGGGGGACCCAAGAGACCCAGTACTTC
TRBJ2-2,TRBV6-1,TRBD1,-,CASPTGANTGELFF,TGTGCCAGCCCGACAGGGGCGAACACCGGGGAGCTGTTTTTT
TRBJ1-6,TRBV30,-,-,CAWSAFDSPLHF,TGTGCCTGGAGCGCCTTCGATTCACCCCTCCACTTT
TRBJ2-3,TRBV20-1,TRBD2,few,CSAREASGGGTDTQYF,TGCAGTGCCAGGGAGGCTAGCGGGGGGGGCACAGATACGCAGTATTTT